The 2 T cell receptor beta chains presented below share a single source sample, sequenced in a study of monozygotic twins with cystic fibrosis. Sequenced by immunoSEQ multiplex PCR; TCRdb stores in-frame clones only, minus some. Of about 30,000 clones listed, around four fifths were seen once; the top ten hold roughly 0.85%. Material: blood. The receptor source for this set is a girl aged 2 to 10 with cystic fibrosis.

The chain links TRBV19 to TRBJ1-1; possible D gene TRBD1, 6 bases. This CDR3 region has 13 residues. V lost 5 bases and J 0 bases, leaving 7 bases between the germline ends. From germline, CDR1 is LNHDA and CDR2 SQIVND (reference sequence). The CDR3 DNA follows: TGTGCCAGTAGTGGACAGATGAACACTGAAGCTTTCTTT. It translates to CASSGQMNTEAFF.

The chain combines TRBV28 with TRBJ2-5; no clear D gene. V lost 6 bases to trimming and J lost 4 bases, with 18 bases between them. The CDR3 is made up of 15 amino acids. Germline CDR1 MDHEN, CDR2 SYDVKM. This CDR3 is CASSPSHGQGETQYF. Here the CDR3 DNA reads TGTGCCAGCAGCCCATCACACGGGCAAGGAGAGACCCAGTACTTC.